One T cell receptor (beta chain) is described in this entry. TCRdb's table, derived via immunoSEQ multiplex PCR, lists solely in-frame clones and lacks some. The data show 70,000 to 80,000 clones, approximately 97% seen once. Germline CDR1 is PRHDT and CDR2 is FYEKMQ (reference sequence). CDR3 length: 12 residues. Trimming took off 2 bases at V and 8 bases at J, with 9 bases between the two ends. This record belongs to a study of technical replicates of blood from a few donors. The chain links TRBV13 to TRBJ1-1; D possibly corresponds to TRBD1 (5 bases). The TCR originated in a human donor in good health. What was sequenced was T cells isolated from PBMCs. CDR3 protein: CASSLIGVEAFF. The DNA of the CDR3 is TGTGCCAGCAGCTTAATAGGGGTGGAAGCTTTCTTT.